This is a list of T cell receptor beta chains from one sample in a study of cytomegalovirus exposure and HLA in healthy donors. TCRdb's copy holds only in-frame clones and misses some; the assay was immunoSEQ multiplex PCR. Counted here are 150,000 to 200,000 clones, roughly 77% occurring once; the ten biggest clones make up approximately 0.39%. Sequencing was carried out using PBMCs. Every receptor here comes from a male donor in good health and CMV-seropositive. Each CDR3 is given with its conserved first and last residue. The order of the fields is V gene, CDR3 protein.

TRBV18 | CASSPPFSGRVEQFF
TRBV27 | CASSLEGVGGEQYF
TRBV15 | CATSTWGARTGTNEQYF
TRBV7-8 | CASSLGRNTEAFF
TRBV7-2 | CASSLKGALYEQYF
TRBV4-1 | CASSPRVAGDIGELFF
TRBV30 | CAWSGQYSNQPQHF
TRBV19 | CASRRPGGVDYTF
TRBV4-3 | CASSQDRGMGEKLFF
TRBV7-6 | CASSHDRTYEQYF
TRBV7-6 | CASSLEDSGELGELFF
TRBV29-1 | CSVNGQGTYEQYF
TRBV7-9 | CASSLTSGLGPGELFF
TRBV2 | CASSETLSGNTIYF
TRBV7-2 | CASSLDGLLNTYF
TRBV7-6 | CASSSGSGTSVLREQYF
TRBV14 | CASSQYRQFTGELFF
TRBV10-3 | CATGHMNTEAFF
TRBV27 | CASSSARTGEYEQYF
TRBV30 | CAGCRLAVTGELFF
TRBV9 | CASSVGGISEKLFF
TRBV2 | CASTDAGAETQYF